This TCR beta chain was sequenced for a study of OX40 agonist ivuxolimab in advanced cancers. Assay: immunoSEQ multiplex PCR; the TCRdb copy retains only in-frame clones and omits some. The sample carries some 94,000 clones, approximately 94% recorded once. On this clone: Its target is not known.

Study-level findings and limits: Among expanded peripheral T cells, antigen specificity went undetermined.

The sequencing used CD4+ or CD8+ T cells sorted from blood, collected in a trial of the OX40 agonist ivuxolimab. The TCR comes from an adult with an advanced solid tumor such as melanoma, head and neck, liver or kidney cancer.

In nucleotides, the CDR3 is TGTGCCAGCAGCTTCTACCGGACAGGGTGGAACTATGGCTACACCTTC. Encoded protein: CASSFYRTGWNYGYTF. This chain joins TRBV5-4 and TRBJ1-2, with 8 bases identical to TRBD1. Germline assignment: CDR1 SGHNT and CDR2 YYREEE (reference sequence). Unmatched junction bases numbered 8, after V lost 2 bases and J lost 2 bases. The CDR3 spans 16 residues.